This entry is about one T cell receptor (beta chain). Its antigen is not yet known. Base qualities are not at hand, and no much larger clone is one base apart. V loses 3 bases, J loses 6 bases, and the germline ends lie 9 bases apart. From the cysteine up to the valine, the CDR3 has a length of 12 residues. Only the CDR3 region is kept as DNA, spanning 36 bases read in frame from base 1. CDR1 and CDR2 (SGHAT, FQDESV) derive from the germline V gene (reference sequence). The record originates from a study of yellow fever vaccine responses in identical twins (dated by TCRdb to about 2018). For the wider study: Focusing on identical twins, the study followed the T cell clones that responded to the vaccine, and did so with precision. General study outcomes and caveats: According to the authors, the vaccine-induced T cell response in identical twins seemed to be partly convergent and partly specific to each individual.

Libraries were constructed by RT-PCR. The instrument given in TCRdb is Illumina HiSeq 2500. Starting from the raw public reads, TCRdb applied fastp trimming at Q25, assembled clones with MiXCR and retained in-frame beta chains. Rows are unified per CDR3 protein, each entry keeping the most common DNA and genes. The sample yields under 1,200 distinct CDR3 sequences; about 73% were counted once. The leading ten clones occupy around 29% of the sample. This material consisted of T cells from blood (PBMCs), unsorted or a sorted subset (not recorded which), taken before or after yellow fever vaccination (not recorded which). The sequence links TRBV11-1 to TRBJ2-7, and TRBD1 may be the D gene, going by 5 matching bases. The TCR originated in a female donor who received the yellow fever vaccine. The nucleotide sequence is TGTGCCAGCAGCTTGCAGGGTGGCGAGCAGTACGTC. Translated, this is CASSLQGGEQYV.